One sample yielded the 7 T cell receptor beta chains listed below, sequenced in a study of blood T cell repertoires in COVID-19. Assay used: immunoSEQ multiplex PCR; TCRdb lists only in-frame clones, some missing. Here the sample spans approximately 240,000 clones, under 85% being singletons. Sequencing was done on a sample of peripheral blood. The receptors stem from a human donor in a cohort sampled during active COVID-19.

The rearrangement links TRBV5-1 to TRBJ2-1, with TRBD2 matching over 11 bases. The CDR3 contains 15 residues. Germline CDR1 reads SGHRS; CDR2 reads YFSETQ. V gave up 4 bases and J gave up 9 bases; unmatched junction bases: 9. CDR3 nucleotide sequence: TGCGCCAGCAGCCAAGTACTAGCGGGAGAAGGTGAGCAGTTCTTC. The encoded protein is CASSQVLAGEGEQFF.

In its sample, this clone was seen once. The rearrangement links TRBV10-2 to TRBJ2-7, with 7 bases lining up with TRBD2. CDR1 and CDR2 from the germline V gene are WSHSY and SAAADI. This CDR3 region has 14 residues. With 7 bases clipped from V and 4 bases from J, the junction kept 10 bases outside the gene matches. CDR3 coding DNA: TGCGCCAGCATCGCGGGGGACCCTATGTACGAGCAGTACTTC. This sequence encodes CASIAGDPMYEQYF.

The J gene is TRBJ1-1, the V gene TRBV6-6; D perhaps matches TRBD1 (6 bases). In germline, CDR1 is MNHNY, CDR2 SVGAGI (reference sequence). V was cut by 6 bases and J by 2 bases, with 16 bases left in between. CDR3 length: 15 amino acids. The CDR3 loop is CASRFTQDSNTEAFF. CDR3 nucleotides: TGTGCCAGCAGATTCACTCAGGACAGTAACACTGAAGCTTTCTTT.

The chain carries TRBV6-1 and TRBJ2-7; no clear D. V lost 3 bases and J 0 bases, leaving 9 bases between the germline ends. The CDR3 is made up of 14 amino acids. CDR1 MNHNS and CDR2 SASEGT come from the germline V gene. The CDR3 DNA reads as TGTGCCAGCAGTGATGTCCCAGTCTCCTACGAGCAGTACTTC. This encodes CASSDVPVSYEQYF.

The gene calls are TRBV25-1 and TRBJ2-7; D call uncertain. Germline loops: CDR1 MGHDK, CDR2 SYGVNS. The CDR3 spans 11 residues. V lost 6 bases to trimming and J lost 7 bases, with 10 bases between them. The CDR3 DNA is TGTGCCAGCAGATCCCCACGGGAGCAGTACTTC. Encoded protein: CASRSPREQYF.

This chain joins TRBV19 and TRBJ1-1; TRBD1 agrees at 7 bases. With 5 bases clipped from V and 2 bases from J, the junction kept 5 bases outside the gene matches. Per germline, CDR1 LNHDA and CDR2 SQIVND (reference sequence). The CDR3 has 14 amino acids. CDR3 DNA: TGTGCCAGTAGTGCACAGGGGAGCAACACTGAAGCTTTCTTT. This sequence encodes CASSAQGSNTEAFF.

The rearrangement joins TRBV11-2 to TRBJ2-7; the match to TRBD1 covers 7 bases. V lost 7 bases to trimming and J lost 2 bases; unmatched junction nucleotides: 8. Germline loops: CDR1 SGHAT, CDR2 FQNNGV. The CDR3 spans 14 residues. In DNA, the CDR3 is TGTGCCAGCATGACCTACAGGGGCCCCTACGAGCAGTACTTC. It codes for CASMTYRGPYEQYF.